This is a list of T cell receptor beta chains from one sample in a study of blood T cell repertoires in COVID-19. Data came from immunoSEQ multiplex PCR; TCRdb stores just in-frame clones and leaves some out. The sample carries 350,000 to 450,000 clones, 85% recorded once. The sequencing sample was made of peripheral blood. These receptors all stem from a woman in her late teens or twenties with acute or convalescent COVID-19. Each CDR3 is given with its conserved first and last residue. The D gene is left open where the match is weak. A row's size may be missing; if present it is once, few, many or a size class.

TRBV27	-	TRBJ1-2	TRBD1	CASTSGQGNYGYTF	TGTGCCAGCACCTCCGGACAGGGGAACTATGGCTACACCTTC
TRBV6-5	-	TRBJ2-7	TRBD2	CASSYRASGNDEQYF	TGTGCCAGCAGTTACAGGGCTAGCGGGAACGACGAGCAGTACTTC
TRBV27	-	TRBJ2-3	-	CASRLTRTSTDTQYF	TGTGCCAGCAGGCTTACTAGAACTAGCACAGATACGCAGTATTTT
TRBV27	-	TRBJ2-1	TRBD2	CASSLLTKTSGRGNEQFF	TGTGCCAGCAGTTTACTCACTAAGACTAGCGGGAGAGGGAATGAGCAGTTCTTC
TRBV2	-	TRBJ1-1	-	CASSDRGNTEAFF	TGTGCCAGCAGTGACAGGGGGAACACTGAAGCTTTCTTT
TRBV18	-	TRBJ2-6	-	CASSLRGSGANVLTF	TGTGCCAGCTCCCTCAGGGGTTCTGGGGCCAACGTCCTGACTTTC
TRBV19	few	TRBJ1-2	TRBD1	CATNRGAGGSLVYGYTF	TGTGCGACCAACCGCGGAGCAGGGGGCTCGCTAGTCTATGGCTACACCTTC
TRBV7-3	-	TRBJ2-7	-	CASSPRAGSDEQYF	TGTGCCAGCAGCCCGCGGGCGGGATCCGACGAGCAGTACTTC
TRBV11-2	-	TRBJ2-1	TRBD2	CASSLGLAGPNNNEQFF	TGTGCCAGCAGCCTCGGACTAGCGGGCCCGAACAACAATGAGCAGTTCTTC
TRBV4-1	-	TRBJ1-4	-	CASSLGHDTNEKLFF	TGCGCCAGCAGCCTCGGACACGACACTAATGAAAAACTGTTTTTT
TRBV2	-	TRBJ2-1	-	CASSEEGVPEGGRWYEQFF	TGTGCCAGCAGTGAAGAAGGGGTCCCGGAGGGGGGGCGTTGGTATGAGCAGTTCTTC
TRBV6-4	-	TRBJ2-3	-	CASSSASTDTQYF	TGTGCCAGCAGTAGCGCTAGCACAGATACGCAGTATTTT
TRBV21-1	many	TRBJ1-2	-	CASSKAEGDYGYTF	TGTGCCAGCAGCAAAGCGGAGGGAGACTATGGCTACACCTTC
TRBV5-4	few	TRBJ1-6	-	CASSLQGTASPLHF	TGTGCCAGCAGCTTACAGGGTACGGCTTCACCCCTCCACTTT
TRBV9	few	TRBJ2-3	-	CASSAVRGDTQYF	TGTGCCAGCAGCGCGGTCCGGGGGGATACGCAGTATTTT
TRBV6-1	-	TRBJ2-7	-	CASSEVSVSYEQYF	TGTGCCAGCAGTGAAGTCTCGGTCTCCTACGAGCAGTACTTC
TRBV10-2	-	TRBJ2-7	-	CASSAAYEQYF	TGCGCCAGCAGTGCAGCCTACGAGCAGTACTTC
TRBV14	-	TRBJ1-1	-	CASSLLRGGTEAFF	TGTGCCAGCAGCCTCCTCCGCGGGGGCACTGAAGCTTTCTTT
TRBV19	-	TRBJ2-5	TRBD1	CASSGPGQGNSPGETQYF	TGTGCCAGTAGTGGGCCGGGACAGGGGAATTCCCCTGGGGAGACCCAGTACTTC
TRBV2	-	TRBJ2-1	TRBD1	CASNLDRGAYNEQFF	TGTGCCAGCAACTTGGACAGGGGGGCTTACAATGAGCAGTTCTTC
TRBV5-1	-	TRBJ2-5	TRBD1	CASSLEDRAQETQYF	TGCGCCAGCAGCCTGGAAGACAGGGCTCAAGAGACCCAGTACTTC
TRBV6-6	few	TRBJ1-3	TRBD1	CASSLYPLTGGSGNTIYF	TGTGCCAGCAGTCTTTATCCCCTAACAGGGGGCTCTGGAAACACCATATATTTT
TRBV7-3	-	TRBJ1-1	-	CASSGRGAYTEAFF	TGTGCCAGCAGCGGACGGGGGGCTTACACTGAAGCTTTCTTT
TRBV27	-	TRBJ1-6	TRBD1	CASSSSGTGVSPLHF	TGTGCCAGCAGTTCCTCCGGGACAGGGGTATCACCCCTCCACTTT
TRBV19	-	TRBJ1-1	-	CASSIAWTPEQNTEAFF	TGTGCCAGTAGTATAGCCTGGACACCCGAGCAGAACACTGAAGCTTTCTTT
TRBV30	-	TRBJ1-4	TRBD1	CAWGDRGIIKANEKLFF	TGTGCCTGGGGGGACAGGGGGATAATCAAAGCTAATGAAAAACTGTTTTTT
TRBV30	-	TRBJ1-5	-	CAWATGLRLPNQPQHF	TGTGCCTGGGCAACAGGGTTAAGGCTTCCTAATCAGCCCCAGCATTTT
TRBV13	once	TRBJ2-2	-	CASRGAHGELFF	TGTGCCAGCAGGGGGGCTCATGGGGAGCTGTTTTTT
TRBV5-6	-	TRBJ1-5	-	CASSLGGRGNQPQHF	TGTGCCAGCAGCTTGGGAGGGCGGGGCAATCAGCCCCAGCATTTT
TRBV10-3	-	TRBJ2-1	-	CAISDGINEQFF	TGTGCCATCAGTGACGGGATCAATGAGCAGTTCTTC
TRBV2	-	TRBJ1-2	-	CANAGTGIVGYTF	TGTGCCAATGCGGGCACAGGGATTGTAGGCTACACCTTC
TRBV3-1/TRBV3-2	-	TRBJ2-7	TRBD1	CASSRSLQGSRQYF	TGTGCCAGCAGCCGTAGCCTACAGGGGTCCAGGCAGTACTTC
TRBV5-1	few	TRBJ2-1	TRBD2	CASSSGLAGHKQFF	TGCGCCAGCAGCTCGGGACTAGCGGGACATAAGCAGTTCTTC
TRBV10-3	-	TRBJ2-1	TRBD2	CAISGRLAGAYNEQFF	TGTGCCATCAGTGGGAGACTAGCGGGGGCCTACAATGAGCAGTTCTTC
TRBV4-1	-	TRBJ2-1	-	CASSFTGTSYNEQFF	TGCGCCAGCAGCTTTACAGGGACGTCCTACAATGAGCAGTTCTTC
TRBV3-1/TRBV3-2	-	TRBJ1-3	TRBD1	CASSQWGQHGTIYF	TGTGCCAGCAGCCAATGGGGACAGCATGGAACCATATATTTT